The 17 T cell receptor beta chains below come from one sample, sequenced in a study of cytomegalovirus exposure and HLA in healthy donors. The PCR used 60 Vbeta and 13 Jbeta primers. Data came from immunoSEQ multiplex PCR; TCRdb stores just in-frame clones and leaves some out. The sample holds more than 100,000 clones, roughly 70% seen once. Sequencing input: PBMCs. The receptors were gathered from a woman between 40 and 50 years old in good health and CMV-seronegative.

This chain uses TRBV6-5 with TRBJ1-2; 7 bases are shared with TRBD1. The CDR3 consists of 13 residues. In germline, CDR1 is MNHEY, CDR2 SVGAGI. Trimming removed 7 bases from V and 8 bases from J; junction bases left unmatched: 10. The CDR3 spells CASNGRQGSGYTF. The DNA for the CDR3 is TGTGCCAGCAATGGGAGACAGGGCAGCGGCTACACCTTC.

As DNA, the CDR3 is TGTGCCAGCAGCTTAGGGGGGCACGCCTACGAGCAGTACTTC. Encoded protein: CASSLGGHAYEQYF. This chain uses TRBV7-9 with TRBJ2-5; possibly TRBD1 for D (6 bases). TRBJ2-7 matches the DNA end more closely, so the J call is doubtful. Germline V gives CDR1 SEHNR, CDR2 FQNEAQ (reference sequence). The CDR3 totals 14 residues.

This clone has just a few counts. V is TRBV5-4 and J is TRBJ1-1, with no clear D. CDR1 and CDR2 (germline): SGHNT, YYREEE (reference sequence). CDR3 length: 12 residues. V was clipped by 6 bases and J by 1 base, with 7 bases between them. CDR3 in amino acids: CASKTTNTEAFF. The CDR3 DNA is TGTGCCAGCAAGACAACGAACACTGAAGCTTTCTTT. Full variable domain (rest looked up from reference TRBV5-4 and TRBJ1-1): ETGVTQSPTHLIKTRGQQVTLRCSSQSGHNTVSWYQQALGQGPQFIFQYYREEENGRGNFPPRFSGLQFPNYSSELNVNALELDDSALYLCASKTTNTEAFFGQGTRLTVV.

This clone showed up just once. The rearrangement joins TRBV7-2 to TRBJ2-5, with TRBD1 as a possible D gene (6 bases). The ends were cut back, 4 bases at V and 6 bases at J, with 12 bases in the middle. Looked up from germline, CDR1 is SGHTA and CDR2 is FQGNSA. CDR3 length: 13 amino acids. CDR3 nucleotide sequence: TGTGCCAGCAGCTCGACAGGTTTGAAGACCCAGTACTTC. This translates into CASSSTGLKTQYF. Full variable domain (remainder filled in from reference TRBV7-2 and TRBJ2-5): GAGVSQSPSNKVTEKGKDVELRCDPISGHTALYWYRQSLGQGLEFLIYFQGNSAPDKSGLPSDRFSAERTGGSVSTLTIQRTQQEDSAVYLCASSSTGLKTQYFGPGTRLLVL.

The chain couples TRBV9 to TRBJ2-7, with 11 bases identical to TRBD2. The CDR3 totals 17 residues. Germline values: CDR1 SGDLS, CDR2 YYNGEE. Trimming at V came to 3 bases and at J to 3 bases, leaving 11 bases not matched to a gene. The CDR3 bases are TGTGCCAGCAGCGAGGGCCCTATAGCGGGAGGGCTCTACGAGCAGTACTTC. It specifies CASSEGPIAGGLYEQYF.

This chain connects TRBV29-1 to TRBJ2-3; D is unresolved. CDR1 and CDR2 from the germline V gene are SQVTM and ANQGSEA. V lost 4 bases and J lost 4, with 12 bases in between. This CDR3 is built from 13 residues. CDR3 loop: CSVVERLADTQYF. The CDR3 nucleotides read TGCAGCGTTGTAGAGAGGTTGGCAGATACGCAGTATTTT.

The CDR3 DNA follows: TGCGCCAGCAGCCAGGGGACAGGGAGGGAGCAGTACTTC. Protein sequence: CASSQGTGREQYF. The genes are TRBV5-1 and TRBJ2-5; 9 nucleotides line up with TRBD1. This CDR3 region has 13 residues. With 4 bases clipped from V and 11 bases from J, the junction kept 9 bases outside the gene matches. Germline V gene sequence: CDR1 SGHRS, CDR2 YFSETQ.

The chain carries TRBV11-1 and TRBJ1-4; 7 nucleotides agree with TRBD1. V was clipped by 5 bases and J by 6 bases; unmatched bases: 15. Germline V gives CDR1 SGHAT, CDR2 FQDESV (reference sequence). The CDR3 is made up of 17 amino acids. The CDR3 is CASSGPKGQLTDEKLFF. CDR3 DNA sequence: TGTGCCAGCAGCGGCCCGAAGGGACAGCTTACCGATGAAAAACTGTTTTTT.

The chain uses TRBV28 and TRBJ2-1, with a possible D match to TRBD1 (6 bases). CDR3 length: 15 residues. Germline values: CDR1 MDHEN, CDR2 SYDVKM. Trimming took 3 bases from V and 1 from J, leaving 10 bases between them. CDR3 in amino acids: CASSFGQGSYNEQFF. In nucleotides, the CDR3 is TGTGCCAGCAGTTTTGGGCAGGGGTCCTACAATGAGCAGTTCTTC.

The V and J genes are TRBV7-8 and TRBJ1-1; possibly TRBD1 for D (6 bases). The CDR3 contains 14 residues. With 1 base removed from V and 7 bases from J, the gap between germline ends came to 13 bases. CDR1 is SGHVS and CDR2 is FQNEAQ in the germline V gene. The CDR3 DNA follows: TGTGCCAGCAGCTTAGGGGCAGGGGCCGATGAAGCTTTCTTT. The encoded protein is CASSLGAGADEAFF.

The chain joins TRBV4-2 to TRBJ2-1; D is undetermined. The germline V gene encodes CDR1 LGHNA and CDR2 YNFKEQ. This CDR3 is 17 amino acids long. V was clipped by 1 base and J by 0 bases, with 13 bases between them. The CDR3 DNA reads as TGTGCCAGCAGCCAAGCGCAGACCTCTAGCTCCTACAATGAGCAGTTCTTC. It yields the protein CASSQAQTSSSYNEQFF.

This chain uses TRBV20-1 with TRBJ2-5; D perhaps matches TRBD2 (5 bases). Germline values: CDR1 DFQATT, CDR2 SNEGSKA (reference sequence). Trimming cost V 6 bases and J 4 bases, with 9 bases left between them. This CDR3 has 11 amino acids. Here the CDR3 DNA reads TGCAGTGCGGGGAGAGGAGAGACCCAGTACTTC. It specifies CSAGRGETQYF.

This clone was detected once. The rearrangement joins TRBV19 to TRBJ1-2, with TRBD1 as a possible D gene (6 bases). V lost 4 bases, J lost 2 bases, and 17 bases lay in between. CDR1 is LNHDA, CDR2 SQIVND, per germline (reference sequence). The CDR3 contains 16 residues. CDR3 sequence reads: CASSTRVGQQNYGYTF. DNA of the CDR3: TGTGCCAGTAGTACCCGGGTAGGACAGCAGAACTATGGCTACACCTTC.

The chain links TRBV6-1 to TRBJ1-2, with D perhaps TRBD1 (5 bases). In germline, CDR1 is MNHNS, CDR2 SASEGT. The CDR3 has 11 amino acids. Trimming pared 6 bases from V and 7 bases from J, leaving 9 bases between. DNA of the CDR3: TGTGCCAGCAGGATGGGGCTTGGCTACACCTTC. It is translated as CASRMGLGYTF.

The chain recombines TRBV5-4 with TRBJ1-4, with D perhaps TRBD1 (6 bases). Trimming stripped 1 base from V and 0 bases from J, with 13 bases between. This CDR3 comprises 17 residues. Per germline, CDR1 SGHNT and CDR2 YYREEE (reference sequence). CDR3 coding DNA: TGTGCCAGCAGCTTGCGACAGGCGCTTGCAACTAATGAAAAACTGTTTTTT. Residues: CASSLRQALATNEKLFF.

As DNA, the CDR3 is TGTGCCATCAGTGTCGGAACAGGGGGCATGAATGAGCAGTTCTTC. Translating it yields CAISVGTGGMNEQFF. The rearrangement uses TRBV10-3 and TRBJ2-1; the match to TRBD1 covers 9 bases. V lost 4 bases, J lost 7 bases, and 8 bases stayed unmatched. The CDR3 runs 15 residues. The germline V gene encodes CDR1 ENHRY and CDR2 SYGVKD.

The J gene is TRBJ1-1, the V gene TRBV6-5, with 10 bases identical to TRBD1. This CDR3 comprises 15 residues. In germline, CDR1 is MNHEY, CDR2 SVGAGI. The J segment lost 3 bases and the V segment lost 6 bases, leaving 7 bases of the junction unmatched. CDR3 protein: CASSPDRGVDTEAFF. CDR3 DNA: TGTGCCAGCAGCCCGGACAGGGGGGTAGACACTGAAGCTTTCTTT.